The 27 T cell receptor beta chains given below trace back to one sample, sequenced in a study of shared clonotypes between healthy human individuals. Clones were sequenced by immunoSEQ multiplex PCR, and TCRdb holds only the in-frame ones, with some missing. The data contain roughly 480,000 clones, 79% of them singletons. The sequenced sample consisted of PBMCs. The receptor set was obtained from a woman aged 35 to 49 in good health. Some clones in this sample may be carry-over from other donors' samples.

The chain couples TRBV6-5 to TRBJ1-1; TRBD1 is a possible D gene (6 bases). The CDR3 extends over 14 amino acids. Trimming shortened V by 3 bases and J by 4 bases, and 12 bases separated the two germline ends. Germline assignment: CDR1 MNHEY and CDR2 SVGAGI. The CDR3 sequence is CASSYQGMGTEAFF. CDR3 DNA sequence: TGTGCCAGCAGTTATCAGGGGATGGGCACTGAAGCTTTCTTT.

The V gene is TRBV5-1, the J gene TRBJ2-3, with 8 bases matching TRBD2. The CDR3 loop spans 15 amino acids. J was trimmed by 4 bases and V by 3 bases; bases with no gene match: 7. Germline CDR1 is SGHRS and CDR2 is YFSETQ. The CDR3 loop is CASSSVPGGSDTQYF. CDR3 DNA sequence: TGCGCCAGCAGCTCCGTTCCGGGAGGGTCAGATACGCAGTATTTT.

The genes are TRBV19 and TRBJ2-7; possibly TRBD2 for D (6 bases). Trimming cost V 6 bases and J 4 bases, with 16 bases left between them. CDR3 size: 14 residues. The V gene's germline CDR1 is LNHDA and CDR2 SQIVND (reference sequence). The CDR3 sequence: CASRDDPAGYEQYF. Here the CDR3 DNA reads TGTGCCAGTAGGGATGACCCGGCGGGATACGAGCAGTACTTC. Supplemented by reference TRBV19 and TRBJ2-7, the full variable domain reads DGGITQSPKYLFRKEGQNVTLSCEQNLNHDAMYWYRQDPGQGLRLIYYSQIVNDFQKGDIAEGYSVSREKKESFPLTVTSAQKNPTAFYLCASRDDPAGYEQYFGPGTRLTVT.

This clone turned up a few times. The V gene is TRBV15, the J gene TRBJ1-3; D not certain. Germline loops: CDR1 LNHNV, CDR2 YYDKDF (reference sequence). V was pared by 1 base and J by 0 bases, with 10 bases between. This CDR3 is built from 16 residues. The CDR3 DNA follows: TGTGCCACCAGCAGAGCCTTTCGGAGCTCTGGAAACACCATATATTTT. This codes for CATSRAFRSSGNTIYF.

The table lists this clone with many counts. The same CDR3 can be traced to other DNA sequences in this sample. The gene calls are TRBV2 and TRBJ2-5; the D is unclear. The germline V gene has CDR1 SNHLY and CDR2 FYNNEI. CDR3 length: 14 residues. V lost 4 bases and J 4 bases, leaving 13 bases between the germline ends. Here the CDR3 reads CASSVGKGSETQYF. The CDR3 nucleotides are TGTGCCAGCAGTGTAGGAAAGGGATCAGAGACCCAGTACTTC.

The J gene is TRBJ2-1, the V gene TRBV11-2; D remains unclear. The CDR3 contains 12 residues. Germline V gives CDR1 SGHAT, CDR2 FQNNGV. Trimming cost V 3 bases and J 6 bases, with 6 bases left between them. The CDR3 region is CASSFYPNEQFF. CDR3 bases: TGTGCCAGCAGCTTTTATCCCAATGAGCAGTTCTTC.

This clone came up once. The CDR3 region is CASSQTGGNYGYTF. The CDR3 nucleotides read TGTGCCAGCAGCCAAACCGGGGGTAACTATGGCTACACCTTC. This chain connects TRBV9 to TRBJ1-2; a possible D gene is TRBD1 (5 bases). The V end lost 4 bases, the J end lost 1 base, and 11 bases lay between the germline ends. The CDR3 length is 14 residues. The V gene's germline CDR1 is SGDLS and CDR2 YYNGEE.

This chain connects TRBV18 to TRBJ2-7; 8 nucleotides match TRBD2. The CDR3 covers 14 residues. V dropped 2 bases and J dropped 3; count of bases not matched to a gene: 3. Germline V gives CDR1 KGHSH, CDR2 LQKENI. The CDR3 sequence: CASSPTAGVYEQYF. DNA of the CDR3: TGTGCCAGCTCACCAACAGCGGGAGTCTACGAGCAGTACTTC.

This chain joins TRBV5-6 and TRBJ1-2, with D unresolved. Between the trimmed V and J ends, which lost 0 bases and 14 bases, there was a span of 14 bases. In germline, CDR1 is SGHDT, CDR2 YYEEEE. The CDR3 spans 12 residues. The CDR3 reads CASSLGGSGRTF. The CDR3 DNA sequence: TGTGCCAGCAGCTTGGGCGGGAGTGGTCGAACCTTC.

This sequence joins TRBV30 and TRBJ2-7; 7 bases agree with TRBD1. Per the germline V gene, CDR1 is GTSNPN and CDR2 is SVGIG (reference sequence). The ends lost 1 base at V and 2 bases at J; junction bases unmatched: 2. CDR3 size: 13 residues. The CDR3: CAWSEGGPYEQYF. The CDR3 nucleotides read TGTGCCTGGAGTGAAGGGGGCCCCTACGAGCAGTACTTC.

The chain employs TRBV28 and TRBJ2-7; TRBD1 matches at 10 bases. The CDR3 contains 16 residues. Germline V lookup: CDR1 MDHEN, CDR2 SYDVKM. J lost 5 bases, V lost 6 bases, and 13 bases had no gene match. The CDR3 is CASRSPSPGQGNEQYF. CDR3 nucleotide sequence: TGTGCCAGCAGATCACCATCCCCGGGACAGGGGAACGAGCAGTACTTC.

The chain uses TRBV6-5 and TRBJ2-7; no clear D. This CDR3 contains 14 residues. Germline loops: CDR1 MNHEY, CDR2 SVGAGI. The V end was cut by 2 bases, the J end by 4 bases, with 12 bases between. The CDR3 DNA is TGTGCCAGCAGTTACAAGGCTAGTGGGTACGAGCAGTACTTC. Amino acid sequence: CASSYKASGYEQYF.

The chain joins TRBV28 to TRBJ2-3; tentatively, D is TRBD2 (5 bases). The germline CDR1 and CDR2 sequences are MDHEN and SYDVKM. V lost 5 bases and J 0 bases, leaving 24 bases between the germline ends. This CDR3 has 19 residues. As DNA, the CDR3 is TGTGCCAGCAGTCTTCTAGCCGGGTTTGAGCAGCGTAGCACAGATACGCAGTATTTT. Its protein product is CASSLLAGFEQRSTDTQYF.

The V gene is TRBV28, the J gene TRBJ1-2; tentative D call: TRBD1 (6 bases). The CDR3 has 15 residues. V was pared by 4 bases and J by 7 bases, with 19 bases between. The V gene's germline CDR1 is MDHEN and CDR2 SYDVKM. CDR3 bases: TGTGCCAGCAGTTCCCATGGGGCAGGGGATTTTGGCTACACCTTC. This gives the protein CASSSHGAGDFGYTF.

The chain is built from TRBV4-2 and TRBJ2-3, with 7 positions matching TRBD2. V lost 0 bases, J lost 4 bases, and 4 bases stayed unmatched. The CDR3 covers 15 residues. The germline gives CDR1 LGHNA, CDR2 YNFKEQ. In nucleotides, the CDR3 is TGTGCCAGCAGCCAAGAACCCCGGGAGGCAGATACGCAGTATTTT. Its protein product is CASSQEPREADTQYF.

The chain combines TRBV11-2 with TRBJ2-3; 10 bases agree with TRBD1. CDR3 size: 15 residues. V lost 3 bases, J lost 6 bases, and 6 bases stayed unmatched. Germline assignment: CDR1 SGHAT and CDR2 FQNNGV. CDR3 coding DNA: TGTGCCAGCAGCTTGGGGACAGGGGTAGTGGATACGCAGTATTTT. It codes for CASSLGTGVVDTQYF.

This clone was counted between two and nine times. The V gene is TRBV5-1, the J gene TRBJ2-2, with D uncertain. Germline loops: CDR1 SGHRS, CDR2 YFSETQ. The germline V and J ends were trimmed by 0 bases and 4 bases, with 10 bases remaining between them. CDR3 size: 15 residues. CDR3 sequence reads: CASSLGSVGTGELFF. CDR3 bases: TGCGCCAGCAGCTTGGGCAGCGTCGGCACCGGGGAGCTGTTTTTT.

Written as DNA, the CDR3 is TGTGCCAGCAGTTTATTGCCTTCCGGGACAGGGAACAATGAGCAGTTCTTC. Translated, it gives CASSLLPSGTGNNEQFF. This chain links TRBV27 with TRBJ2-1; 9 positions match TRBD1. The V segment lost 1 base and the J segment 5 bases; nucleotides outside the gene matches: 9. Germline loops: CDR1 MNHEY, CDR2 SMNVEV (reference sequence). The CDR3 is 17 residues long.

A word on this clone: This clone may be a read error of a much larger clone one base away. The chain combines TRBV25-1 with TRBJ1-2, with a tentative D call TRBD1 (6 bases). This CDR3 spans 14 amino acids. CDR1 and CDR2 from the germline V gene are MGHDK and SYGVNS. Trimming pared 4 bases from V and 3 bases from J, leaving 12 bases between. DNA of the CDR3: TGTGCCAGCAGTGCAGGGACATACCACTATGGCTACACCTTC. It encodes CASSAGTYHYGYTF.

This clone was seen a few times. With a far larger clone one base away, a read error is the likely cause. Distinct nucleotide sequences in the sample also encode this CDR3. The chain employs TRBV2 and TRBJ1-5, with D possibly matching TRBD1 (6 bases). The germline V gene has CDR1 SNHLY and CDR2 FYNNEI. The length of the CDR3 is 14 residues. Here the CDR3 reads CASSELDSDQPQHF. CDR3 in DNA: TGTGCCAGCAGTGAATTGGACAGCGATCAGCCACAGCATTTT.

The rearrangement links TRBV7-2 to TRBJ2-7, with TRBD2 matching 7 bases. V lost 4 bases and J lost 2; bases outside the gene matches: 8. From germline, CDR1 is SGHTA and CDR2 FQGNSA. The length of the CDR3 is 15 residues. Here the CDR3 reads CASSSPASGTYEQYF. CDR3 bases: TGTGCCAGCAGCTCCCCGGCTAGCGGAACCTACGAGCAGTACTTC.

The chain joins TRBV5-1 to TRBJ1-4, with 10 bases lining up with TRBD1. The junction had 1 base not matched to a gene; V was cut back by 2 bases and J by 0 bases. CDR1 and CDR2 from the germline V gene are SGHRS and YFSETQ. The CDR3 has 16 amino acids. For the CDR3, the DNA is TGCGCCAGCAGCTTCGGGACAGGGGCAACTAATGAAAAACTGTTTTTT. This encodes CASSFGTGATNEKLFF.

The table lists this clone with many counts. The genes are TRBV7-6 and TRBJ1-3, with 8 bases aligning to TRBD1. CDR3 length equals 15 residues. The V gene end was trimmed by 5 bases and the J gene end by 4 bases; junction bases not matched to a gene: 7. Germline lookup yields CDR1 SGHVS and CDR2 FNYEAQ. Written as DNA, the CDR3 is TGTGCCAGCAGCAGACAGACAGGGGTCGGAAACACCATATATTTT. This translates into CASSRQTGVGNTIYF.

V is TRBV6-1 and J is TRBJ2-7; D remains unclear. Trimming took 2 bases from V and 3 from J, leaving 14 bases between them. Per germline, CDR1 MNHNS and CDR2 SASEGT. The CDR3 consists of 15 residues. CDR3 protein: CASSERAPALYEQYF. The CDR3 coding sequence is TGTGCCAGCAGTGAACGGGCCCCCGCCCTCTACGAGCAGTACTTC.

V and J are TRBV6-6 and TRBJ2-7; 10 bases line up with TRBD2. J gave up 5 bases and V 7 bases, and 14 bases lay outside the gene matches. Germline V gene sequence: CDR1 MNHNY, CDR2 SVGAGI (reference sequence). The CDR3 has 16 residues. CDR3 region: CASTLAGEWQRDEQYF. DNA of the CDR3: TGTGCCAGCACCCTAGCGGGAGAGTGGCAGAGGGACGAGCAGTACTTC.

There are a few counts of this clone. This sequence joins TRBV29-1 and TRBJ2-1; D not certain. CDR1 is SQVTM, CDR2 ANQGSEA, per germline. Trimming removed 2 bases from V and 8 bases from J, with 7 bases in between. The CDR3 extends over 11 amino acids. The CDR3 DNA follows: TGCAGCGTTGAACCTCGGTATGAGCAGTTCTTC. Amino acids: CSVEPRYEQFF.

The chain is built from TRBV19 and TRBJ2-7, with TRBD1 matching 9 bases. CDR1 and CDR2 from the germline V gene are LNHDA and SQIVND (reference sequence). The V segment lost 5 bases and the J segment 2 bases; nucleotides outside the gene matches: 13. The CDR3 covers 17 residues. Here the CDR3 DNA reads TGTGCCAGTAGTCGCGCTGGAGGACAGGGGTTCGCCTACGAGCAGTACTTC. Its translation is CASSRAGGQGFAYEQYF.